This TCR beta chain was observed in a study of Ad26.COV2.S vaccination and SARS-CoV-2 variants. This table comes from immunoSEQ multiplex PCR, and its TCRdb copy is limited to in-frame clones, with some not included. Seen here are around 320,000 clones, approximately 86% observed once, and the top ten hold roughly 2.1%. Noted treatment: about 20 received Ad26.COV2.S at low or high dose, single or two shots; 5 received placebo; per-sample allocation not given. Following the first vaccine or placebo injection, samples were taken on day 63. Trimming took 3 bases from V and 1 from J, leaving 9 bases between them. The CDR3 totals 13 residues. The V gene's germline CDR1 is DFQATT and CDR2 SNEGSKA (reference sequence).

The sequence came from a person aged 18-60 years who received the Ad26.COV2.S COVID-19 vaccine or a placebo. The sample here was peripheral blood, taken in a trial of Ad26.COV2.S vaccine versus placebo. This chain uses TRBV20-1 with TRBJ1-1; tentative D call: TRBD1 (6 bases). This chain's CDR3 is CSASRQANTEAFF. The CDR3 DNA reads TGCAGTGCTAGTCGACAGGCGAACACTGAAGCTTTCTTT.